The present T cell receptor beta chain was sequenced within a study of control samples from healthy donors and cancer patients. Profiled with immunoSEQ multiplex PCR; TCRdb holds only in-frame clones, not every one. The sample shows roughly 76,000 clones, 85% to 95% of them seen only once. This clone was seen a single time. The CDR3 length is 15 residues. Trimming removed 5 bases from V and 0 bases from J, with 13 bases in between. Germline loops: CDR1 LNHNV, CDR2 YYDKDF (reference sequence). The chain uses TRBV15 and TRBJ1-1; no clear D. The source material was blood. The source is a woman aged 18-29 years in good health. Here the CDR3 reads CATSGGDMLNTEAFF. CDR3 bases: TGTGCCACCAGCGGAGGAGACATGCTGAACACTGAAGCTTTCTTT.